This T cell receptor (beta chain) was identified during a study of OX40 agonist ivuxolimab in advanced cancers. The CDR3 is 15 residues long. CDR1 and CDR2 from the germline V gene are MNHEY and SMNVEV (reference sequence). V shed 6 bases and J shed 8 bases, with 19 bases lying between them. The protocol was immunoSEQ multiplex PCR, while the TCRdb copy is restricted to in-frame clones and leaves out a portion. The sample lists approximately 74,000 clones; 60% to 85% were seen once. A word on this clone: The target antigen is unknown.

General study results and limits: Averaged across samples, CD8+ T cells carried more expanded clones than CD4+ did.

This sequence was found in an adult with an advanced solid tumor such as melanoma, head and neck, liver or kidney cancer. The chain is built from TRBV27 and TRBJ1-4; D remains ambiguous. The sample was CD4+ or CD8+ T cells sorted from blood, taken in a trial of the OX40 agonist ivuxolimab. CDR3 sequence: CASRGTGSLGEKLFF. CDR3 coding DNA: TGTGCCAGCAGAGGTACCGGATCCCTGGGGGAAAAACTGTTTTTT.